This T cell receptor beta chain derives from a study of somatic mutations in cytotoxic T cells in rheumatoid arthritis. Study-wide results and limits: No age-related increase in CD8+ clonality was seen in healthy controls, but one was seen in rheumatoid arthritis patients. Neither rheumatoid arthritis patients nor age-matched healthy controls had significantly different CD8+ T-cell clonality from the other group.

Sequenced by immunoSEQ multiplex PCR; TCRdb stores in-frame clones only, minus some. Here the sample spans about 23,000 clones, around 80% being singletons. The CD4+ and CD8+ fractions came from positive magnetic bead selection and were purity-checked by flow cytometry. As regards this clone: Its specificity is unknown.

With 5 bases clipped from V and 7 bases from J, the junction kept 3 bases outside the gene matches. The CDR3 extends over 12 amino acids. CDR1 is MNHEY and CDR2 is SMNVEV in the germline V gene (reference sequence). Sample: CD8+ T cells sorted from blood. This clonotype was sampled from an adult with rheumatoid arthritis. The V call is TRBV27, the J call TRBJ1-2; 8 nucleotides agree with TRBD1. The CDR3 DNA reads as TGTGCCAGCAGTCCGGACAGGGTTGGCTACACCTTC. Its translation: CASSPDRVGYTF.